Sequencing of this TCR beta chain was carried out in a study of blood T cell repertoires in COVID-19. Study-level information: Material from acute and convalescent COVID-19 was sourced from the United States, Italy and Spain.

Sequenced by immunoSEQ multiplex PCR; TCRdb stores in-frame clones only, minus some. This table holds about 81,000 clones, roughly nine tenths found once. With 5 bases removed from V and 4 bases from J, the gap between germline ends came to 13 bases. In germline, CDR1 is SGHKS, CDR2 YYEKEE (reference sequence). The CDR3 spans 14 residues. The gene calls are TRBV5-5 and TRBJ1-3; a possible D gene is TRBD1 (5 bases). The TCR originated in a woman over 75 with active COVID-19. The sample taken for sequencing was peripheral blood. Here the CDR3 DNA reads TGTGCCAGCAGGACTAGTGGGGCCGGAAACACCATATATTTT. Its protein is CASRTSGAGNTIYF.